This T cell receptor (beta chain) was profiled in a study of early T cells in non-severe SARS-CoV-2 infection. Study summary: Chains were unpaired, as sequencing was done on bulk RNA from unsorted whole blood.

Attachment of unique molecular identifiers to individual cDNA molecules was performed. TCRdb re-called the 5' RACE reads through MiXCR, storing one row per CDR3 protein. Found here are about 18,000 distinct CDR3 sequences, more than 5% of them singletons; the top ten hold roughly 5.9%. This clonotype was found a few times. Its cognate antigen is unknown. Study-level findings and limits: Matching results from VDJdb favored anti-spike CD8 responses, leaving private and CD4 specificities undetected.

The CDR3 is 15 residues long. Germline V CDR1 and CDR2: SGDLS, YYNGEE. The V and J ends lost 3 bases and 1 base, in that order; junction bases with no gene match: 6. The sample consisted of whole blood. The V and J genes are TRBV9 and TRBJ2-5; 7 bases map to TRBD2. The receptor was isolated from an adult who was a healthcare worker with PCR-confirmed SARS-CoV-2 infection or an uninfected control (not recorded which). The CDR3 protein is CASSASLASQETQYF. The CDR3 DNA sequence: TGTGCCAGCAGCGCCTCACTAGCGTCCCAAGAGACCCAGTACTTC.